The source of this T cell receptor (beta chain) is a study of blood T cell repertoires in COVID-19. About the study: Both acute and convalescent COVID-19 samples were obtained from the United States, Italy and Spain. T cells, B-cell-depleted T cells, or PBMCs provided the cDNA or gDNA that served as material.

There are 16 residues in the CDR3. V lost 1 base, J lost 2 bases, and 15 bases lay in between. In germline, CDR1 is SGHTA, CDR2 FQGNSA. Authors' data handling: Quantification of nucleated cells was approximated via reference gene primer amplification. The data were produced by immunoSEQ multiplex PCR, yet TCRdb's version contains in-frame clones alone and is incomplete. That table gives V, J and clone size, and the DNA gave D and trimming. The sample lists some 250,000 clones; about 83% were seen once. The sequenced sample consisted of peripheral blood. The V call is TRBV7-2, the J call TRBJ2-7, with D possibly being TRBD1 (7 bases). The sequence was collected from an older man with acute or convalescent COVID-19. The CDR3, as DNA: TGTGCCAGCAGCTTAGACGCGGCCAGGGGGGCCTACGAGCAGTACTTC. Its protein is CASSLDAARGAYEQYF.